Listed below are T cell receptor beta chains from one sample, sequenced in a study of shared clonotypes between healthy human individuals. This table comes from immunoSEQ multiplex PCR, and its TCRdb copy is limited to in-frame clones, with some not included. The table lists hundreds of thousands of clones, roughly 77% of them singletons, with around 14% in the top ten. Sequencing used PBMCs. These receptors all come from a woman aged 40 to 55 in good health. Some clones in this sample may be carry-over from other donors' samples. Each CDR3 is given with its conserved first and last residue. The order of the fields is D gene, V gene, J gene, clone size, CDR3 DNA, CDR3 protein. D genes are given only for firm matches. Size is omitted from some rows. Given values are once, few, many or a class for expanded clones.

>.|TRBV4-1|TRBJ2-3|.
TGCGCCAGCAGCCAAGGTTCCTTCTCAAGGGATACGCAGTATTTT
CASSQGSFSRDTQYF
>TRBD2|TRBV5-6|TRBJ2-2|.
TGTGCCAGCAGCTTGGGGTCGAGCGGGGTTGGCGGGGAGCTGTTTTTT
CASSLGSSGVGGELFF
>TRBD1|TRBV5-8|TRBJ1-2|.
TGTGCCAGCAGCTCCAGAGGACAGGGAGGTGCTGGCTACACCTTC
CASSSRGQGGAGYTF
>TRBD1|TRBV4-1|TRBJ2-2|.
TGCGCCAGCAGTCGGACAGGGGGCACCGGGGAGCTGTTTTTT
CASSRTGGTGELFF
>.|TRBV11-2|TRBJ2-3|.
TGTGCCAGCAGCTCGGTGGCTTGGCGTCCAGATACGCAGTATTTT
CASSSVAWRPDTQYF
>.|TRBV6-1|TRBJ2-1|.
TGTGCCAGCAGTGAATATTGGAGAGGGAACAATGAGCAGTTCTTC
CASSEYWRGNNEQFF
>.|TRBV5-4|TRBJ2-7|.
TGTGCCAGCAGCTTGACTGGCGGGAAGTACGAGCAGTACTTC
CASSLTGGKYEQYF
>.|TRBV4-3|TRBJ2-5|.
TGCGCCAGCAGCCTACAGACAGCGCCCCAGGAGACCCAGTACTTC
CASSLQTAPQETQYF
>.|TRBV11-2|TRBJ1-5|.
TGTGCCAGCAGCTTAGGTACCTGGGGCGCCAATCAGCCCCAGCATTTT
CASSLGTWGANQPQHF
>TRBD1|TRBV11-3|TRBJ2-3|.
TGTGCCAGCAGCGGTGGGACAGGACGAACAGATACGCAGTATTTT
CASSGGTGRTDTQYF
>.|TRBV12-2|TRBJ2-1|.
TGTGCAAGTCGCTTAGTCCAGGCGGAACCCAATGAGCAGTTCTTC
CASRLVQAEPNEQFF
>TRBD2|TRBV28|TRBJ2-1|once
TGTGCCAGCAGTTTGTGGGGCGGGACTAGCGGGAACCCGAATGAGCAGTTCTTC
CASSLWGGTSGNPNEQFF
>TRBD2|TRBV28|TRBJ2-3|.
TGTGCCAGCAGCCCGGGAGGACGCACAGATACGCAGTATTTT
CASSPGGRTDTQYF
>.|TRBV6-6|TRBJ2-7|.
TGTGCCAGCAGTTACGGTTCACAGGGCTACGAGCAGTACTTC
CASSYGSQGYEQYF
>.|TRBV9|TRBJ2-5|.
TGTGCCAGCAGCGTAAGGGGAGAAAGGGGAGAGACCCAGTACTTC
CASSVRGERGETQYF
>.|TRBV5-1|TRBJ2-7|.
TGCGCCAGCAGCTTAGGGGATAGCTCCTACGAGCAGTACTTC
CASSLGDSSYEQYF
>.|TRBV5-1|TRBJ2-3|.
TGCGCCAGCAGCATCGGCGGCGGGACCCCGGCAGATACGCAGTATTTT
CASSIGGGTPADTQYF
>TRBD2|TRBV4-1|TRBJ2-1|.
TGCGCCAGCAGCCAAGTATCTAGCGGGAGTAAACGGCAGTTCTTC
CASSQVSSGSKRQFF
>.|TRBV5-4|TRBJ2-5|.
TGTGCCAGCAGCTTGGGTTCTTTAAGCGGACAAGAGACCCAGTACTTC
CASSLGSLSGQETQYF
>TRBD1|TRBV7-8|TRBJ1-4|.
TGTGCCAGCAGCTTAGAGGGGGCTGGTAGAGAAAAACTGTTTTTT
CASSLEGAGREKLFF
>TRBD1|TRBV5-1|TRBJ2-7|many
TGCGCCAGCAGCTTGACAGGGGGGCTGGACGAGCAGTACTTC
CASSLTGGLDEQYF
>TRBD2|TRBV10-1|TRBJ2-1|few
TGCGCCAGCAGTGAGTCAATACTAGCGGGCAACAATGAGCAGTTCTTC
CASSESILAGNNEQFF
>.|TRBV5-4|TRBJ1-1|.
TGTGCCAGCAGCAAGCAGGGATACGAGAACACTGAAGCTTTCTTT
CASSKQGYENTEAFF
>.|TRBV7-9|TRBJ2-7|.
TGTGCCAGCAGCCCAGGGCGGTCCTACGAGCAGTACTTC
CASSPGRSYEQYF
>TRBD1|TRBV28|TRBJ2-7|.
TGTGCCAGCAGTTCGGGACAGGGATACTACGAGCAGTACTTC
CASSSGQGYYEQYF
>TRBD2|TRBV25-1|TRBJ2-2|many
TGTGCCAGCAGTGAATGGGGAGGGATAGGGTTTCCCGGGGAGCTGTTTTTT
CASSEWGGIGFPGELFF
>TRBD2|TRBV11-1|TRBJ2-1|many
TGTGCCAGCAGCTCCTGGCTAGCGGGAGCGGTGCAGTTCTTC
CASSSWLAGAVQFF
>TRBD2|TRBV2|TRBJ2-1|.
TGTGCCAGCAGCTCCGGGACTAGCGGGATCCATGAGCAGTTCTTC
CASSSGTSGIHEQFF
>.|TRBV9|TRBJ2-5|.
TGTGCCAGCAGCGTAGGCGGCGAGACCCAGTACTTC
CASSVGGETQYF
>.|TRBV2|TRBJ2-7|.
TGTGCCAGCAGTCCAACCTACGAGCAGTACTTC
CASSPTYEQYF